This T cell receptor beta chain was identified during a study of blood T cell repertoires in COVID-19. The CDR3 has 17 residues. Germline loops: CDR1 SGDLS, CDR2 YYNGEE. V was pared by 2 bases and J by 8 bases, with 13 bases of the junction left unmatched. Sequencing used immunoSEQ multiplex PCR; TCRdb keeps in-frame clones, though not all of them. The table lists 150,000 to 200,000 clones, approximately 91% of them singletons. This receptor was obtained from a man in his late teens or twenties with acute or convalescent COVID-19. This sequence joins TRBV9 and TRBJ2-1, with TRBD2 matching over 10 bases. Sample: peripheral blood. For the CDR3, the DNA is TGTGCCAGCAGCGTCGGGGCTAGCGGGAGTAGGCTCGATGAGCAGTTCTTC. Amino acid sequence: CASSVGASGSRLDEQFF.